The clone carrying this T cell receptor beta chain was picked up one time. Its antigen is as yet unknown. These donors, healthy bone marrow donors, were studied. 13 Jbeta primers and 60 Vbeta primers were used for the PCR. Method: immunoSEQ multiplex PCR; TCRdb's copy keeps in-frame clones and lacks some. This repertoire shows about 99,000 clones, roughly three quarters found once; its top ten account for around 3.5%. These data come from a study of cytomegalovirus exposure and HLA in healthy donors. Study-level results: In presence/absence analyses, roughly uniform sequencing depth across donors was assumed. A later analysis found common viral pathogens apparently linked to several of the most significant clusters.

Deletions cut 1 base from V and 1 base from J, with 7 bases between. CDR1 is SNHLY, CDR2 FYNNEI, per germline. The CDR3 is made up of 14 amino acids. This rearrangement joins TRBV2 to TRBJ1-2; D possibly corresponds to TRBD1 (5 bases). The clonotype was recovered from a male donor in good health and CMV-seropositive. Sequencing was carried out using PBMCs. In nucleotides, the CDR3 is TGTGCCAGCAGTGAAGGACAGTTTAACTATGGCTACACCTTC. Translated: CASSEGQFNYGYTF.